The 3 T cell receptor beta chains in this list originate from one sample, sequenced in a study of lymphopenia after photon versus proton radiotherapy. This table comes from immunoSEQ multiplex PCR, and its TCRdb copy is limited to in-frame clones, with some not included. The table lists 15,000 to 20,000 clones, 75% to 85% of them singletons. Sequences were derived from peripheral blood, sampled from a patient treated with proton-based radiotherapy. Receptors were obtained from a man aged 70 or older with pancreatic cancer.

The rearrangement links TRBV7-2 to TRBJ2-1; the D gene could be TRBD1 or TRBD2 (5 bases each). V lost 3 bases and J 7 bases, leaving 16 bases between the germline ends. The CDR3 runs 15 residues. Germline lookup yields CDR1 SGHTA and CDR2 FQGNSA. CDR3 sequence: CASSFLRVSGNEQFF. The CDR3 nucleotides read TGTGCCAGCAGCTTCCTCAGGGTGTCGGGGAATGAGCAGTTCTTC. Variable domain in full (rest from reference TRBV7-2 and TRBJ2-1): GAGVSQSPSNKVTEKGKDVELRCDPISGHTALYWYRQSLGQGLEFLIYFQGNSAPDKSGLPSDRFSAERTGGSVSTLTIQRTQQEDSAVYLCASSFLRVSGNEQFFGPGTRLTVL.

This clone was observed a single time. This chain connects TRBV11-3 to TRBJ2-7; 8 bases map to TRBD2. With V trimmed by 5 bases and J by 1 base, 4 bases remained unmatched. The CDR3 contains 14 residues. Germline lookup yields CDR1 SGHNT and CDR2 YENEEA. The CDR3 DNA sequence: TGTGCCAGCAGCCGGGGGGGCGCATCCTACGAGCAGTACTTC. Translation gives CASSRGGASYEQYF. The whole variable domain, remainder taken from reference TRBV11-3 and TRBJ2-7, is EAGVVQSPRYKIIEKKQPVAFWCNPISGHNTLYWYLQNLGQGPELLIRYENEEAVDDSQLPKDRFSAERLKGVDSTLKIQPAELGDSAVYLCASSRGGASYEQYFGPGTRLTVT.

This clone turned up a few times. The V gene is TRBV30, the J gene TRBJ1-3; D uncertain. The CDR3 is 13 amino acids. Trimming took off 5 bases at V and 5 bases at J, with 13 bases between the two ends. Germline-derived CDR1 and CDR2 are GTSNPN and SVGIG (reference sequence). CDR3 sequence reads: CAWEKGRRNTIYF. CDR3 nucleotides: TGTGCCTGGGAGAAGGGCCGTCGAAACACCATATATTTT.